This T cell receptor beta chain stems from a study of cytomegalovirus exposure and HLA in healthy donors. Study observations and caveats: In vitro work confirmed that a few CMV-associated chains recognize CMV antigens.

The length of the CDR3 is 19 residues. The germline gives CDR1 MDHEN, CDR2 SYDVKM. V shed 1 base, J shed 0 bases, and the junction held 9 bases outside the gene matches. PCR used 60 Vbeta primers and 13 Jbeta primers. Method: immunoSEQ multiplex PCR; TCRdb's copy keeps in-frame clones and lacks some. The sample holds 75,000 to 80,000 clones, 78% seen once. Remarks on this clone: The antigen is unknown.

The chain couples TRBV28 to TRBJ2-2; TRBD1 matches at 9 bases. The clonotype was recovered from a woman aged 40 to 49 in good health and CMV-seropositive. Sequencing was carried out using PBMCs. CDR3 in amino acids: CASSLFMGTGYSNTGELFF. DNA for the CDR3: TGTGCCAGCAGTTTATTTATGGGGACAGGGTATTCGAACACCGGGGAGCTGTTTTTT.